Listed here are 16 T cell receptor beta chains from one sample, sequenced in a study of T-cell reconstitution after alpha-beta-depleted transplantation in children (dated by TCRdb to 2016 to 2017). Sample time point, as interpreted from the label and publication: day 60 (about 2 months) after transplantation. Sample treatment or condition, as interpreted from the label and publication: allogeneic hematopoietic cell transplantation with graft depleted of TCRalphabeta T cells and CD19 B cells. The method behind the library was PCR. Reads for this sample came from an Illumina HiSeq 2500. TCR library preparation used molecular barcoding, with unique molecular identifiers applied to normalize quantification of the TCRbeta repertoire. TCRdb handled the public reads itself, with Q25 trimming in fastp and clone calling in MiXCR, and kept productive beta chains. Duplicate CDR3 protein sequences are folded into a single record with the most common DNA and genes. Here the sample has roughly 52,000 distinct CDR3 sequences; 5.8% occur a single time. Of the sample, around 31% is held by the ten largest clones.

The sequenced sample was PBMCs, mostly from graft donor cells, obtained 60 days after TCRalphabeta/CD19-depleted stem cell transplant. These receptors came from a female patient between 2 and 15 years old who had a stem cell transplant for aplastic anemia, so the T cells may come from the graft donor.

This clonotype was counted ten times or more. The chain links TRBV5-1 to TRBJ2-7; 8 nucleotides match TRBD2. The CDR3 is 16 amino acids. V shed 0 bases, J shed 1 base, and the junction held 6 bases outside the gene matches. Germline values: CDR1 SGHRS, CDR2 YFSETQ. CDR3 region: CASSLVAGTPSYEQYF. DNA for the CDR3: TGCGCCAGCAGCTTGGTAGCGGGAACCCCTTCCTACGAGCAGTACTTC.

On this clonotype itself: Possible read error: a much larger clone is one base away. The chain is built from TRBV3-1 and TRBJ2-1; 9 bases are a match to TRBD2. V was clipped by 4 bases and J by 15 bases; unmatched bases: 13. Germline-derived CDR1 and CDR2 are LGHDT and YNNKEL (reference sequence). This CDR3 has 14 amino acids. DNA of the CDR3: TGTGCCAGCAGCCCTAGCGGGAATACACTGAGGCCGTTCTTC. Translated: CASSPSGNTLRPFF.

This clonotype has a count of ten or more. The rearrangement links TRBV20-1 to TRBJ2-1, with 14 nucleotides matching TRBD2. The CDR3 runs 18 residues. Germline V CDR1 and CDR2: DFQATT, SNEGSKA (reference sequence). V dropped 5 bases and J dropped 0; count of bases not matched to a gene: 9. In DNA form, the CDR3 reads TGCAGTGCTTTAGACGGACTAGCGGGAGGAAGCTCCTACAATGAGCAGTTCTTC. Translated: CSALDGLAGGSSYNEQFF.

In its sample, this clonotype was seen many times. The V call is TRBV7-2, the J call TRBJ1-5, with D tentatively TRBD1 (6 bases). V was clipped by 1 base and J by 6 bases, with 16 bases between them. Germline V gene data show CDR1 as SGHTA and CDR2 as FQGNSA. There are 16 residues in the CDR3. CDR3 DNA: TGTGCCAGCAGCTTAGACGGGGGCGGGTCAGGTCAGCCCCAGCATTTT. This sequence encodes CASSLDGGGSGQPQHF.

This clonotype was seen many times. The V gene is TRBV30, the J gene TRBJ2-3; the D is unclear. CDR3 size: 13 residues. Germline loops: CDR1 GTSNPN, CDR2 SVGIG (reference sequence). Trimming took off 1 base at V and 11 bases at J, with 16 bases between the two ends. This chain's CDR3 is CAWSGAGPLGQYF. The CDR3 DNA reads TGTGCCTGGAGTGGGGCAGGACCACTCGGGCAGTATTTT.

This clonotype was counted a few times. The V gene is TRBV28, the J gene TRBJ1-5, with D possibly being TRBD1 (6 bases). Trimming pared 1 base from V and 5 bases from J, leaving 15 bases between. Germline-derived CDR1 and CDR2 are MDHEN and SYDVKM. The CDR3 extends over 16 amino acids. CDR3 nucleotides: TGTGCCAGCAGTTTATTGGTCGGGGGGGCTGATCAGCCCCAGCATTTT. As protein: CASSLLVGGADQPQHF.

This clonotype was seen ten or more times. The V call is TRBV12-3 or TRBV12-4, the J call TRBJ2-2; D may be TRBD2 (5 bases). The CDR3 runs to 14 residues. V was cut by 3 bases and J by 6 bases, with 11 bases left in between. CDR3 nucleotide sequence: TGTGCCAGCAGTTTGATAGGGCGGGCCGGGGAGCTGTTTTTT. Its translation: CASSLIGRAGELFF.

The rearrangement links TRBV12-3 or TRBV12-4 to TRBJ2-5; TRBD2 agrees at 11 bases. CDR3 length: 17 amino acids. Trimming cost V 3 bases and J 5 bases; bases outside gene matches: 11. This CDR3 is CASSFRGSGRARETQYF. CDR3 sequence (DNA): TGTGCCAGCAGTTTTAGAGGTAGCGGGAGGGCCAGGGAGACCCAGTACTTC.

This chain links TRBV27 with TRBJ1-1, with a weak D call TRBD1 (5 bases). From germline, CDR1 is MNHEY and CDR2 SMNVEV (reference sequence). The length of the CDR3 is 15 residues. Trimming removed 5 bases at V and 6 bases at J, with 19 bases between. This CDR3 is CASSLTSQTVAEAFF. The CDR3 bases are TGTGCCAGCAGTCTGACCTCACAGACAGTCGCTGAAGCTTTCTTT.

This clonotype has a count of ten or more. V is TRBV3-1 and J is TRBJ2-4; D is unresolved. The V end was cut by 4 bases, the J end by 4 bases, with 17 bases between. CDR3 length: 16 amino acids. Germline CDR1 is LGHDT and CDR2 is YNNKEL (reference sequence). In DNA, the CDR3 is TGTGCCAGCAGCCGTTACGGAACGGATACAAAAAACATTCAGTACTTC. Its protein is CASSRYGTDTKNIQYF.

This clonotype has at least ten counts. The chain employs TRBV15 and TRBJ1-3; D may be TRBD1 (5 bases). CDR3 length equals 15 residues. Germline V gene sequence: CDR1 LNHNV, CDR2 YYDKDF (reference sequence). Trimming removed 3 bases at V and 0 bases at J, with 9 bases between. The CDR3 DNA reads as TGTGCCACCAGCAGGGGACTCAGCTCTGGAAACACCATATATTTT. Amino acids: CATSRGLSSGNTIYF.

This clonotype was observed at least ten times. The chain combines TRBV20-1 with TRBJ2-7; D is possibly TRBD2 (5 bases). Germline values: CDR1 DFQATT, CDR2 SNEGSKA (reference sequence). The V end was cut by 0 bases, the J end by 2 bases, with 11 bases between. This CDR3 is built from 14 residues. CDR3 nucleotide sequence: TGCAGTGCTAGAGAAAGCGGAGCTCCCTACGAGCAGTACTTC. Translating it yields CSARESGAPYEQYF.

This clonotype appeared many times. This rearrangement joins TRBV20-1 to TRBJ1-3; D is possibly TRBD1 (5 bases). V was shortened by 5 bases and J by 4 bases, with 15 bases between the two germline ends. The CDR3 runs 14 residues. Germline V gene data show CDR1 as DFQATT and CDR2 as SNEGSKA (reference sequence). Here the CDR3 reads CSAPEGQSGNTIYF. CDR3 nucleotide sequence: TGCAGTGCTCCCGAGGGGCAGAGCGGAAACACCATATATTTT.

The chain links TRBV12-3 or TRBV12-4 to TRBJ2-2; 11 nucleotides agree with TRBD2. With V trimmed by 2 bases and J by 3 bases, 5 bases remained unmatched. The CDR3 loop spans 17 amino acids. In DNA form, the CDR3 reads TGTGCCAGCAGTTTATGGCTAGCGGGGGGACACACCGGGGAGCTGTTTTTT. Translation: CASSLWLAGGHTGELFF.

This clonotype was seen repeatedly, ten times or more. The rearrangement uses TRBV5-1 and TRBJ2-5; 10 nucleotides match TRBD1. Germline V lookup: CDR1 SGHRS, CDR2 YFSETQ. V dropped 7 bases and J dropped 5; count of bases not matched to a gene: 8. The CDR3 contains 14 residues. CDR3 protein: CASLRDRGAETQYF. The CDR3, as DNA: TGCGCCAGCCTACGGGACAGGGGAGCCGAGACCCAGTACTTC.

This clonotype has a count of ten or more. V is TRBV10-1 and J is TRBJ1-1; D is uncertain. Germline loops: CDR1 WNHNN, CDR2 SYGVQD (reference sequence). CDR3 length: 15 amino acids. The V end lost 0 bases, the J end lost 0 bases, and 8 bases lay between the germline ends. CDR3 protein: CASSESQSLNTEAFF. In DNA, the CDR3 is TGCGCCAGCAGTGAGTCCCAGAGCCTGAACACTGAAGCTTTCTTT.